Sequencing of this TCR beta chain was carried out in a study of blood T cell repertoires in COVID-19. Across the whole study: Some COVID-19 samples were acute and others convalescent; all came from the United States, Italy and Spain. T cells, B-cell-depleted T cells, or PBMCs supplied cDNA or gDNA.

Trimming removed 5 bases from V and 2 bases from J; junction bases left unmatched: 4. This CDR3 region has 14 residues. Germline CDR1 and CDR2: MNHEY and SVGAGI. All enrollees were roughly 18 to 90 years old and from approximately 24 US areas. The assay was immunoSEQ multiplex PCR, and TCRdb's table has in-frame clones only and misses some. This sample has roughly 230,000 clones, with roughly 81% found just once. The rearrangement links TRBV6-5 to TRBJ2-5; 8 bases map to TRBD1. This receptor was obtained from a woman in her 50s who had been exposed to COVID-19. The sample comprised PBMCs or T cells enriched from blood (not recorded which). The CDR3 loop reads CASSQGAAQETQYF. The CDR3 bases are TGTGCCAGCAGTCAGGGGGCTGCTCAAGAGACCCAGTACTTC.